This paragraph covers one TCR beta chain sequence. Using immunoSEQ multiplex PCR, the repertoire was profiled, and TCRdb retains in-frame clones only, with some absent. The sample gives fewer than 600,000 clones, around 79% of which show up once; 10% to 15% is in the top ten. This record comes from a study of shared clonotypes between healthy human individuals. Looked up from germline, CDR1 is SGHRS and CDR2 is YFSETQ. CDR3 length equals 14 residues. V was pared by 0 bases and J by 3 bases, with 7 bases between. The chain links TRBV5-1 to TRBJ1-3; a weak D match, TRBD1 (6 bases). This TCR was sampled from a woman aged 40-49 years in good health. Some clones in this sample may be carry-over from other donors' samples. Source material: PBMCs. CDR3 loop: CASSLAGVGNTIYF. CDR3 nucleotides: TGCGCCAGCAGCTTGGCAGGGGTTGGAAACACCATATATTTT.